This entry features one TCR beta chain sequence. These data are taken from a study of identical twins. Template switching added a universal primer binding site, and final cDNA carried unique molecular identifiers. In TCRdb, the 5' RACE reads were re-called with MiXCR into one record per CDR3 protein. The repertoire has 470,000 or so distinct CDR3 sequences, 24% of them found once; the top ten carry roughly 2.8%. Germline CDR1 is LGHDT and CDR2 is YNNKEL (reference sequence). V was trimmed by 4 bases and J by 2 bases, leaving 8 bases between them. The CDR3 has 13 residues. Everyone who donated was a healthy Caucasian. The sample was also reused in another study, on T cells expressing NK-cell markers. From that second work: Seven donors tested HCMV-seropositive and one tested seronegative among the eight sequenced. Top CD8+ clonotypes included the dominant CD3+CD56+NKG2C+ clonotypes in five to seven donors.

The chain employs TRBV3-1 and TRBJ1-1, with unresolved D. This clonotype originated in a woman between 18 and 30 years old in good health. The sample was CD4+ T cells sorted from blood. The CDR3 DNA follows: TGTGCCAGCAGCCGCTTGGGAAACACTGAAGCTTTCTTT. As protein: CASSRLGNTEAFF.